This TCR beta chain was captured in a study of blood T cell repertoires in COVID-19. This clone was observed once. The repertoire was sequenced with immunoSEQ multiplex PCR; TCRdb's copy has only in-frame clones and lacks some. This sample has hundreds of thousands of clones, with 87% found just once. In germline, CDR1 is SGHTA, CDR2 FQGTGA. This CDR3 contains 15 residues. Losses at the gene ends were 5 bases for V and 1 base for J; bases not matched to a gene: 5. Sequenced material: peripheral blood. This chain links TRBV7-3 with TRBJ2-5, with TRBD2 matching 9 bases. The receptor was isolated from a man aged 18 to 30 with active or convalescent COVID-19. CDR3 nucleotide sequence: TGTGCCAGCAGCCCTGGGACTAGCCGCCAAGAGACCCAGTACTTC. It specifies CASSPGTSRQETQYF.